The next 3 T cell receptor beta chains were all read from a single sample in a study of vaccination effects on CD4 cells after COVID-19. Which antigens these TCRs recognize remains unknown. Using viral peptide pools, the ViraFEST assay grew out antigen-specific CD4+ T cells prior to sequencing. When less than 13 days of culture had elapsed, CD4+ T cells were isolated. None of the vaccinated had previously contracted SARS-CoV-2, and their nucleocapsid antibodies tested negative. Some clones are missing from TCRdb's copy, which holds only in-frame ones; the method was immunoSEQ multiplex PCR. The table includes about 43,000 clones, around 81% detected once. The material sequenced was CD4+ T cells from PBMCs cultured with SARS-CoV-2 spike peptides, taken before COVID-19 vaccination. These receptor sequences come from a human donor who received a COVID-19 vaccine.

This clone was recorded once. The chain employs TRBV5-1 and TRBJ2-5; 8 nucleotides align to TRBD1. CDR3 size: 14 residues. V lost 4 bases and J lost 1; bases outside the gene matches: 3. Germline CDR1 reads SGHRS; CDR2 reads YFSETQ. In DNA, the CDR3 is TGCGCCAGCAGCCTAACAGGGGGCCAAGAGACCCAGTACTTC. Protein: CASSLTGGQETQYF.

The CDR3 sequence: CASSLRAGNTNYGYTF. The CDR3, as DNA: TGTGCCAGCAGTTTAAGGGCAGGAAATACTAACTATGGCTACACCTTC. The chain joins TRBV27 to TRBJ1-2; unclear D gene. The CDR3 runs to 16 residues. Germline assignment: CDR1 MNHEY and CDR2 SMNVEV (reference sequence). V lost 2 bases to trimming and J lost 0 bases, with 13 bases between them.

The V gene is TRBV27, the J gene TRBJ2-5; TRBD2 aligns across 7 bases. Germline CDR1 MNHEY, CDR2 SMNVEV (reference sequence). Trimming took 6 bases from V and 7 from J; bases not matched to a gene: 8. The CDR3 sequence is 13 residues long. The CDR3 is CASRGGGTGTQYF. CDR3 sequence (DNA): TGTGCCAGCAGGGGGGGAGGGACTGGGACCCAGTACTTC.